The following is a TCR beta chain sequence with its context. This sample stems from a study of cytomegalovirus exposure and HLA in healthy donors. This PCR relied on a set of 60 Vbeta primers and 13 Jbeta primers. Clones were sequenced by immunoSEQ multiplex PCR, and TCRdb holds only the in-frame ones, with some missing. The table records roughly 110,000 clones, less than 85% of them present only once. The sample taken for sequencing was PBMCs. This TCR derives from a woman aged 40 to 50 in good health and CMV-seropositive.

The CDR3, as DNA: TGTGCCAGCAGCGTAACAGGTATCTCCTACGAGCAGTACTTC. It yields the protein CASSVTGISYEQYF. V is TRBV7-2 and J is TRBJ2-7; tentatively, D is TRBD1 (5 bases). This CDR3 has 14 amino acids. V was shortened by 5 bases and J by 0 bases, with 11 bases between the two germline ends. Germline values: CDR1 SGHTA, CDR2 FQGNSA.